The 14 T cell receptor beta chains below come from one sample, sequenced in a study of blood T cell repertoires in COVID-19. Clones were read by immunoSEQ multiplex PCR, and TCRdb kept only the in-frame ones, dropping some. The sample lists around 180,000 clones, 80% to 90% occurring once. The source material was peripheral blood. These receptor sequences come from a man aged 55 to 70 with acute or convalescent COVID-19.

The chain links TRBV5-1 to TRBJ2-7; D might be TRBD1 (6 bases). V lost 1 base to trimming and J lost 2 bases, with 19 bases between them. The CDR3 loop spans 17 amino acids. Germline CDR1 and CDR2: SGHRS and YFSETQ. CDR3 protein: CASSLLMVGTGPYEQYF. The CDR3 DNA reads TGCGCCAGCAGCTTGCTCATGGTCGGCACAGGGCCCTACGAGCAGTACTTC.

This chain joins TRBV9 and TRBJ2-1; TRBD2 agrees at 12 bases. This CDR3 comprises 17 residues. V dropped 3 bases and J dropped 0; count of bases not matched to a gene: 4. Germline CDR1 SGDLS, CDR2 YYNGEE. The CDR3 region is CASSAGLAGSSYNEQFF. CDR3 DNA sequence: TGTGCCAGCAGCGCCGGACTAGCGGGGAGCTCCTACAATGAGCAGTTCTTC.

This clone was detected a few times. V gene TRBV27 combines with J gene TRBJ1-6; no definite D call. The CDR3 covers 15 residues. Germline CDR1 is MNHEY and CDR2 is SMNVEV (reference sequence). Trimming left V 3 bases short and J 7 bases short, with 13 bases between. In nucleotides, the CDR3 is TGTGCCAGCAGTTTCGCGCCAGGCCGGAATTCACCCCTCCACTTT. Translated, it gives CASSFAPGRNSPLHF.

This clone was seen a handful of times. The V call is TRBV7-9, the J call TRBJ2-7, with 8 positions matching TRBD1. This CDR3 spans 17 amino acids. Germline assignment: CDR1 SEHNR and CDR2 FQNEAQ (reference sequence). The CDR3 coding sequence is TGTGCTAGCGGTGGGCAGGGGGCCAGCGGGCCTACCTACGAGCAGTACTTC. It encodes CASGGQGASGPTYEQYF.

This clone appeared a few times. The chain employs TRBV5-6 and TRBJ1-2; D uncertain. The germline V gene encodes CDR1 SGHDT and CDR2 YYEEEE. The germline V and J ends were trimmed by 1 base and 2 bases, with 9 bases remaining between them. The CDR3 spans 14 residues. The CDR3 sequence: CASSLRGMNYGYTF. CDR3 DNA: TGTGCCAGCAGCTTGAGAGGGATGAACTATGGCTACACCTTC.

The sample holds a few counts of this clone. The CDR3 region is CASSVEEVGSNQPQHF. The DNA of the CDR3 is TGTGCCAGCAGCGTAGAGGAGGTAGGGAGCAATCAGCCCCAGCATTTT. This chain joins TRBV9 and TRBJ1-5; no definite D call. Germline assignment: CDR1 SGDLS and CDR2 YYNGEE. Trimming shortened V by 0 bases and J by 1 base, and 11 bases separated the two germline ends. The CDR3 extends over 16 amino acids. Looking up the rest from reference TRBV9 and TRBJ1-5 gives the full variable domain: DSGVTQTPKHLITATGQRVTLRCSPRSGDLSVYWYQQSLDQGLQFLIQYYNGEERAKGNILERFSAQQFPDLHSELNLSSLELGDSALYFCASSVEEVGSNQPQHFGDGTRLSIL.

This chain uses TRBV5-1 with TRBJ2-2; 7 positions match TRBD1. The CDR3 sequence is 15 residues long. The V segment lost 1 base and the J segment 8 bases; nucleotides outside the gene matches: 8. Germline V CDR1 and CDR2: SGHRS, YFSETQ. This chain's CDR3 is CASSLIWDRGGELFF. CDR3 sequence (DNA): TGCGCCAGCAGCTTGATCTGGGACAGAGGGGGGGAGCTGTTTTTT.

The chain couples TRBV12-3 or TRBV12-4 to TRBJ2-7; D gene uncertain. Trimming removed 3 bases at V and 1 base at J, with 7 bases between. The CDR3 runs 13 residues. The CDR3 loop reads CASSFKASYEQYF. The CDR3 nucleotides read TGTGCCAGCAGTTTCAAAGCGTCCTACGAGCAGTACTTC.

The chain recombines TRBV5-5 with TRBJ2-2; D is unclear. Per germline, CDR1 SGHKS and CDR2 YYEKEE (reference sequence). This CDR3 has 14 amino acids. V was trimmed by 6 bases and J by 1 base, leaving 10 bases between them. In DNA form, the CDR3 reads TGTGCCAGCACCCCACGACTGAACACCGGGGAGCTGTTTTTT. It is translated as CASTPRLNTGELFF.

The chain combines TRBV19 with TRBJ1-6; D might be TRBD1 (6 bases). The CDR3 runs to 12 residues. Germline CDR1 LNHDA, CDR2 SQIVND (reference sequence). Trimming took off 5 bases at V and 7 bases at J, with 6 bases between the two ends. This CDR3 is CASSGGNSPLHF. The CDR3 bases are TGTGCCAGTAGTGGGGGCAATTCACCCCTCCACTTT.

The chain joins TRBV29-1 to TRBJ2-1, with D possibly being TRBD2 (6 bases). In germline, CDR1 is SQVTM, CDR2 ANQGSEA. This CDR3 is built from 12 residues. Trimming removed 8 bases from V and 6 bases from J, with 14 bases in between. CDR3 sequence: CSQGGPANEQFF. In nucleotides, the CDR3 is TGCAGCCAAGGAGGGCCGGCCAATGAGCAGTTCTTC.

This chain connects TRBV21-1 to TRBJ2-3; TRBD2 is the table's D call, not checked against the DNA. TRBV21-1 is deemed a pseudogene. The CDR3 loop spans 16 amino acids. The CDR3 sequence: CASSNRRRTSTDTQYF. The CDR3 DNA reads as TGTGCCAGCAGCAATAGGAGGAGGACTAGCACAGATACGCAGTATTTT.

The sample holds a few counts of this clone. V and J are TRBV19 and TRBJ2-3, with 12 bases identical to TRBD2. V shed 6 bases, J shed 1 base, and the junction held 23 bases outside the gene matches. Germline V lookup: CDR1 LNHDA, CDR2 SQIVND (reference sequence). The CDR3 is 22 residues long. Here the CDR3 reads CASRPNGWASGRVSSGTDTQYF. The CDR3 DNA reads as TGTGCCAGTAGGCCCAACGGTTGGGCTAGCGGGAGGGTGTCCTCTGGCACAGATACGCAGTATTTT.

V gene TRBV3-1 (or the pseudogene TRBV3-2) combines with J gene TRBJ1-6; TRBD1 aligns across 9 bases. The CDR3 has 16 amino acids. The V gene end was trimmed by 1 base and the J gene end by 10 bases; junction bases not matched to a gene: 8. Germline values: CDR1 LGHDT, CDR2 YNNKEL (reference sequence). CDR3 DNA: TGTGCCAGCAGCCAAGTTTTCGACAGGGGGGGCTCACCCCTCCACTTT. Protein: CASSQVFDRGGSPLHF.